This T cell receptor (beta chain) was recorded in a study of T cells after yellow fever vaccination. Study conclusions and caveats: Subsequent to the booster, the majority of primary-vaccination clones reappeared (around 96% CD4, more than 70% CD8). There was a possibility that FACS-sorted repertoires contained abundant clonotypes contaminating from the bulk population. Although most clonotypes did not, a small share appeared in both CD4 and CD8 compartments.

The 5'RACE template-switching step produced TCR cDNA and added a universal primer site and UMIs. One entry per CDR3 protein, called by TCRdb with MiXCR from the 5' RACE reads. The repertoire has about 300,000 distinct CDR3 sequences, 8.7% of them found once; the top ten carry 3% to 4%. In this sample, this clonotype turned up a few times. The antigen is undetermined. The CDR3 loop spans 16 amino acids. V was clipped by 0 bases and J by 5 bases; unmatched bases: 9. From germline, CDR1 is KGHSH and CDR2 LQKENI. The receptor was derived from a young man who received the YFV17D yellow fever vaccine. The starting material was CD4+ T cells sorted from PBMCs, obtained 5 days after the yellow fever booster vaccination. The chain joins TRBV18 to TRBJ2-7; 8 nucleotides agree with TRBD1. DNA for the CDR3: TGTGCCAGCTCACCACCGATCGGCAGGGGGCAGGACGAGCAGTACTTC. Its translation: CASSPPIGRGQDEQYF.